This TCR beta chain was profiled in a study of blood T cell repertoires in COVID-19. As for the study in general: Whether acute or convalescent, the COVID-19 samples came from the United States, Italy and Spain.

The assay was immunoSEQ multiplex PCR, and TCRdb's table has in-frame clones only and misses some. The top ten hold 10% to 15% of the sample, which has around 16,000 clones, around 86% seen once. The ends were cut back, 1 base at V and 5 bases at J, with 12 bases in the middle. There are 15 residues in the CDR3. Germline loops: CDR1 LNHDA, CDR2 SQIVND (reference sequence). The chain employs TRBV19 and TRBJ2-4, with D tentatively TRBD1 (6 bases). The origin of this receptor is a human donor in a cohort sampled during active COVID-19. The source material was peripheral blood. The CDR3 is CASSIVRQAQNIQYF. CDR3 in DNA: TGTGCCAGTAGTATAGTCAGACAGGCCCAAAACATTCAGTACTTC.